This T cell receptor (beta chain) appears in the sequencing data of a study of T cell responses to AZD1222 COVID-19 vaccine. In the study overall: Second doses at about 4 or about 12 weeks were pooled. General study points: Spike-spanning, vaccine-associated CD4 TCRs were dominant at 160-218 and 743-854. Repertoires were obtained only post-peak T cell response. White British donors predominated, females outnumbered males, and clonal diversity was possibly underestimated.

TCRdb's copy holds only in-frame clones and misses some; the assay was immunoSEQ multiplex PCR. The table has about 150,000 clones, roughly nine tenths seen once. Of note for this clone: The antigen is not known.

This receptor was obtained from an adult in good health. Sequences were derived from peripheral blood, sampled on day 0 of AZD1222 vaccination.

This chain's CDR3 is CASSTLGLSYEQYF. The DNA of the CDR3 is TGTGCCAGCAGTACTCTGGGCCTCTCCTACGAGCAGTACTTC. The rearrangement links TRBV6-2 or TRBV6-3 to TRBJ2-7; no clear D gene. Looked up from germline, CDR1 is MNHEY and CDR2 is SVGEGT. V gave up 5 bases and J gave up 0 bases, with 11 bases separating them. CDR3 length: 14 amino acids.